What follows are 27 T cell receptor beta chains derived from one specimen sequenced in a study of early T cells in non-severe SARS-CoV-2 infection. TCRdb re-derived calls from the 5' RACE reads in MiXCR, one entry per CDR3 protein. The profile shows 75,000 to 90,000 distinct CDR3 sequences, over 5% of them singletons. The sequenced material came from whole blood. All receptors derive from an adult who was a healthcare worker with PCR-confirmed SARS-CoV-2 infection or an uninfected control (not recorded which).

This rearrangement joins TRBV29-1 to TRBJ2-1; the match to TRBD2 covers 8 bases. J gave up 8 bases and V 5 bases, and 5 bases lay outside the gene matches. From germline, CDR1 is SQVTM and CDR2 ANQGSEA. The CDR3 length is 12 residues. In nucleotides, the CDR3 is TGCAGCGTTTGGACTAGCAACTATGAGCAGTTCTTC. This sequence encodes CSVWTSNYEQFF.

This clonotype was found many times. The chain employs TRBV19 and TRBJ2-3; 10 bases map to TRBD2. From germline, CDR1 is LNHDA and CDR2 SQIVND (reference sequence). With 4 bases clipped from V and 3 bases from J, the junction kept 7 bases outside the gene matches. This CDR3 region has 16 residues. CDR3 coding DNA: TGTGCCAGTAGTAAAATAGCGGGAGGTGGGACAGATACGCAGTATTTT. The encoded protein is CASSKIAGGGTDTQYF.

This clonotype was recorded many times. The chain links TRBV14 to TRBJ1-5; weak D call: TRBD1 (6 bases). This CDR3 contains 18 residues. V lost 0 bases to trimming and J lost 7 bases, with 22 bases between them. Germline assignment: CDR1 SGHDN and CDR2 FVKESK. The CDR3 loop is CASSQDHQGRGWRQPQHF. CDR3 coding DNA: TGTGCCAGCAGCCAAGATCATCAGGGCAGGGGTTGGCGACAGCCCCAGCATTTT.

This clonotype was recorded a few times. This chain joins TRBV5-1 and TRBJ2-7; 11 bases map to TRBD1. Germline V CDR1 and CDR2: SGHRS, YFSETQ. The junction had 8 bases not matched to a gene; V was cut back by 4 bases and J by 5 bases. This CDR3 spans 15 amino acids. This CDR3 is CASSHRTGGLHEQYF. The DNA of the CDR3 is TGCGCCAGCAGCCACCGGACAGGGGGCCTCCACGAGCAGTACTTC.

This clonotype was detected ten times or more. The gene calls are TRBV5-4 and TRBJ2-1, with TRBD1 matching over 10 bases. Germline loops: CDR1 SGHNT, CDR2 YYREEE (reference sequence). The CDR3 consists of 12 residues. J gave up 9 bases and V 7 bases, and 4 bases lay outside the gene matches. The CDR3 nucleotides are TGTGCCAGCGGGACAGGGGTGGCTGAGCAGTTCTTC. This encodes CASGTGVAEQFF.

This clonotype was detected many times. The rearrangement uses TRBV10-2 and TRBJ2-4; TRBD2 matches at 11 bases. The germline gives CDR1 WSHSY, CDR2 SAAADI. The trim removed 5 bases at V and 7 bases at J, leaving 10 bases unmatched. The CDR3 is made up of 16 amino acids. The CDR3 loop reads CASSRGSGREGNIQYF. CDR3 in DNA: TGCGCCAGCAGTCGGGGTAGCGGGAGGGAGGGGAACATTCAGTACTTC.

This clonotype was counted at least ten times. The chain employs TRBV19 and TRBJ2-2, with D perhaps matching TRBD2 (6 bases). This CDR3 contains 15 residues. The V end was cut by 3 bases, the J end by 5 bases, with 13 bases between. Germline values: CDR1 LNHDA, CDR2 SQIVND (reference sequence). CDR3: CASSISAGPTGELFF. CDR3 sequence (DNA): TGTGCCAGTAGTATTTCGGCGGGACCTACCGGGGAGCTGTTTTTT.

This sequence joins TRBV18 and TRBJ2-5; no firm D call. V lost 3 bases to trimming and J lost 0 bases, with 2 bases between them. This CDR3 is built from 12 residues. Germline V lookup: CDR1 KGHSH, CDR2 LQKENI. The CDR3 DNA reads TGTGCCAGCTCACCCGACCAAGAGACCCAGTACTTC. Its translation: CASSPDQETQYF.

In its sample, this clonotype was seen many times. The chain couples TRBV27 to TRBJ2-7, with 8 bases that match TRBD1. CDR3 length: 14 amino acids. Germline values: CDR1 MNHEY, CDR2 SMNVEV (reference sequence). V was pared by 3 bases and J by 7 bases, with 8 bases of the junction left unmatched. The CDR3 reads CASSFPGQGGEQYF. The CDR3 DNA reads as TGTGCCAGCAGTTTCCCCGGACAGGGCGGTGAGCAGTACTTC.

This clonotype was counted many times. The V call is TRBV11-2, the J call TRBJ2-2; the D call may be TRBD1 or TRBD2 (5 bases each). The CDR3 totals 13 residues. V was cut by 5 bases and J by 6 bases, with 10 bases left in between. Germline V lookup: CDR1 SGHAT, CDR2 FQNNGV. The CDR3 DNA follows: TGTGCCAGCAGCCCCTTGGGGGCCGGGGAGCTGTTTTTT. Amino acids: CASSPLGAGELFF.

At least ten counts were recorded for this clonotype. The genes are TRBV14 and TRBJ2-7; TRBD1 might be the D (6 bases). V lost 4 bases to trimming and J lost 2 bases, with 12 bases between them. Germline V gene sequence: CDR1 SGHDN, CDR2 FVKESK. There are 14 residues in the CDR3. This CDR3 is CASSPAGAPYEQYF. The CDR3 bases are TGTGCCAGCAGCCCGGCAGGGGCCCCCTACGAGCAGTACTTC.

This clonotype was counted ten times or more. The chain recombines TRBV20-1 with TRBJ2-2; TRBD2 agrees at 7 bases. Germline CDR1 and CDR2: DFQATT and SNEGSKA (reference sequence). CDR3 length: 13 amino acids. The trim removed 6 bases at V and 7 bases at J, leaving 8 bases unmatched. Here the CDR3 DNA reads TGCAGTGCCATAAGCGGGAATAACGGGGAGCTGTTTTTT. Its translation is CSAISGNNGELFF.

This clonotype was seen at least ten times. The CDR3 loop is CASSQGQGANSPLHF. For the CDR3, the DNA is TGTGCCAGCAGCCAAGGACAGGGGGCTAATTCACCCCTCCACTTT. The rearrangement joins TRBV7-2 to TRBJ1-6; the match to TRBD1 covers 11 bases. CDR1 is SGHTA and CDR2 is FQGNSA in the germline V gene. The trim removed 5 bases at V and 6 bases at J, leaving 3 bases unmatched. The CDR3 has 15 residues.

The chain combines TRBV30 with TRBJ1-1; D not resolved. The ends were cut back, 1 base at V and 3 bases at J, with 12 bases in the middle. CDR3 length: 14 residues. The V gene's germline CDR1 is GTSNPN and CDR2 SVGIG (reference sequence). CDR3 protein: CAWSEGLGYTEAFF. DNA of the CDR3: TGTGCCTGGAGTGAGGGTCTTGGGTACACTGAAGCTTTCTTT.

The J gene is TRBJ1-1, the V gene TRBV7-9, with 7 bases fitting TRBD1. CDR3 length: 15 residues. CDR1 and CDR2 (germline): SEHNR, FQNEAQ (reference sequence). With 5 bases clipped from V and 0 bases from J, the junction kept 6 bases outside the gene matches. CDR3 DNA sequence: TGTGCCAGCAGCCATCGGACAGGACTGAACACTGAAGCTTTCTTT. Encoded protein: CASSHRTGLNTEAFF.

The gene calls are TRBV29-1 and TRBJ2-3, with D uncertain. In germline, CDR1 is SQVTM, CDR2 ANQGSEA. V gave up 4 bases and J gave up 3 bases, with 11 bases separating them. The CDR3 length is 13 residues. The CDR3 DNA reads TGCAGCGTTGGTAGGGCCTCTACAGATACGCAGTATTTT. This sequence encodes CSVGRASTDTQYF.

This clonotype appeared many times. The chain has TRBV5-6 and TRBJ1-2, with TRBD1 identical over 7 bases. CDR1 and CDR2 (germline): SGHDT, YYEEEE. The CDR3 length is 16 residues. With 4 bases clipped from V and 0 bases from J, the junction kept 9 bases outside the gene matches. CDR3 DNA sequence: TGTGCCAGCAGCATTGGACAGGCTCTTGCTAACTATGGCTACACCTTC. Protein sequence: CASSIGQALANYGYTF.

This clonotype was counted only a few times. The rearrangement links TRBV6-5 to TRBJ2-2; D is unclear. The germline gives CDR1 MNHEY, CDR2 SVGAGI. The CDR3 runs 14 residues. Trimming removed 0 bases at V and 1 base at J, with 3 bases between. The CDR3 loop is CASSYSRNTGELFF. The CDR3 DNA reads TGTGCCAGCAGTTACTCAAGGAACACCGGGGAGCTGTTTTTT.

This clonotype was seen a handful of times. The chain carries TRBV7-2 and TRBJ2-4, with D maybe TRBD2 (5 bases). There are 15 residues in the CDR3. Germline loops: CDR1 SGHTA, CDR2 FQGNSA. The germline V and J ends were trimmed by 5 bases and 3 bases, with 14 bases remaining between them. CDR3 sequence reads: CASSQAPSGKNIQYF. CDR3 DNA sequence: TGTGCCAGCAGCCAGGCCCCGAGCGGCAAAAACATTCAGTACTTC.

This sequence joins TRBV6-2 or TRBV6-3 and TRBJ1-5; D is unresolved. From germline, CDR1 is MNHEY and CDR2 SVGEGT. The CDR3 contains 13 residues. Trimming took 7 bases from V and 4 from J, leaving 11 bases between them. CDR3: CASKDATNQPQHF. In DNA, the CDR3 is TGTGCCAGCAAGGACGCGACTAATCAGCCCCAGCATTTT.

This chain connects TRBV30 to TRBJ1-5; D is ambiguous. V lost 0 bases and J lost 3, with 12 bases in between. In germline, CDR1 is GTSNPN, CDR2 SVGIG (reference sequence). CDR3 length: 15 amino acids. Here the CDR3 reads CAWSVGLNPNQPQHF. Here the CDR3 DNA reads TGTGCCTGGAGTGTTGGGCTGAACCCCAATCAGCCCCAGCATTTT.

This clonotype showed up many times. The J gene is TRBJ2-3, the V gene TRBV3-1; D not certain. With 4 bases removed from V and 6 bases from J, the gap between germline ends came to 8 bases. CDR1 is LGHDT, CDR2 YNNKEL, per germline (reference sequence). The CDR3 length is 12 residues. In DNA, the CDR3 is TGTGCCAGCAGCCCCGACCAGGATACGCAGTATTTT. This translates into CASSPDQDTQYF.

This clonotype was recorded at least ten times. The CDR3 loop reads CASSPGTSTDTQYF. As DNA, the CDR3 is TGTGCCAGCAGTCCGGGGACTAGCACAGATACGCAGTATTTT. This chain joins TRBV7-9 and TRBJ2-3; tentatively, D is TRBD2 (6 bases). With 6 bases removed from V and 0 bases from J, the gap between germline ends came to 10 bases. This CDR3 is built from 14 residues. The V gene's germline CDR1 is SEHNR and CDR2 FQNEAQ (reference sequence).

The sample holds a few counts of this clonotype. The chain uses TRBV19 and TRBJ1-1; no clear D. This CDR3 spans 15 amino acids. Germline CDR1 is LNHDA and CDR2 is SQIVND (reference sequence). Trimming removed 0 bases from V and 0 bases from J, with 8 bases in between. The CDR3 sequence is CASSIDGSMNTEAFF. The CDR3 nucleotides are TGTGCCAGTAGTATAGATGGCAGCATGAACACTGAAGCTTTCTTT.

This clonotype came up a few times. The rearrangement links TRBV19 to TRBJ2-2; no reliable D call. With 2 bases removed from V and 2 bases from J, the gap between germline ends came to 9 bases. Germline V gives CDR1 LNHDA, CDR2 SQIVND (reference sequence). The CDR3 spans 15 residues. In nucleotides, the CDR3 is TGTGCCAGTAGTATACCCCGGATAAACACCGGGGAGCTGTTTTTT. Its translation is CASSIPRINTGELFF.

This clonotype appeared many times. The gene calls are TRBV5-5 and TRBJ1-1; 8 bases fit TRBD1. V lost 4 bases and J lost 9; bases outside the gene matches: 8. Per the germline V gene, CDR1 is SGHKS and CDR2 is YYEKEE (reference sequence). This CDR3 is built from 13 residues. CDR3 coding DNA: TGTGCCAGCAGCCCCCTGGACAGGGATCAAGCTTTCTTT. Amino acids: CASSPLDRDQAFF.

This chain joins TRBV20-1 and TRBJ2-1; 7 nucleotides match TRBD2. This CDR3 is 15 amino acids long. CDR1 and CDR2 from the germline V gene are DFQATT and SNEGSKA (reference sequence). V dropped 2 bases and J dropped 2; count of bases not matched to a gene: 6. This CDR3 is CSARPSGTAYNEQFF. In DNA form, the CDR3 reads TGCAGTGCTAGACCTAGCGGAACCGCCTACAATGAGCAGTTCTTC.